This T cell receptor beta chain was sequenced in a study of Ad26.COV2.S vaccination and SARS-CoV-2 variants. Study observations and caveats: After vaccination, reports described spike-specific CD8+ and CD4+ T cell responses as showing substantial breadth.

Assay used: immunoSEQ multiplex PCR; TCRdb lists only in-frame clones, some missing. Here the sample spans roughly 700,000 clones, roughly 90% being singletons. In the case of this clone: The antigen remains undetermined.

The CDR3 contains 13 residues. V was cut by 3 bases and J by 4 bases, with 8 bases left in between. From germline, CDR1 is SEHNR and CDR2 FQNEAQ (reference sequence). Treatment described: about 20 received Ad26.COV2.S at low or high dose, single or two shots; a few received placebo; per-sample allocation not given. Day 63 after the first injection of vaccine or placebo was the sampling time. It was Wuhan-strain SARS-CoV-2 spike that the Ad26 vaccine vector expressed. Material: peripheral blood, obtained in a trial of Ad26.COV2.S vaccine versus placebo. This receptor was taken from a person aged 18 to 59 who received the Ad26.COV2.S COVID-19 vaccine or a placebo. The rearrangement links TRBV7-9 to TRBJ2-3; D is undetermined. CDR3 nucleotide sequence: TGTGCCAGCAGCTTCAAGGGTCCAGATACGCAGTATTTT. This translates into CASSFKGPDTQYF.